This T cell receptor (beta chain) was found in a study of blood T cell repertoires in COVID-19. In the source study's methods: By means of reference gene primer amplification, nucleated cell counts were estimated. Profiling relied on immunoSEQ multiplex PCR, and the TCRdb table lists in-frame clones only, not all of them. V and J calls and clone size are copied from that table; D and trimming were computed from the DNA. The data show 200,000 to 250,000 clones, with about 90% seen just once and 3% to 4% held by the top ten. CDR1 is KGHSH, CDR2 LQKENI, per germline. The V and J ends lost 6 bases and 1 base respectively, with 10 bases between them. The CDR3 loop spans 14 amino acids. It was within 2 weeks before study entry that exposed participants met a COVID-19 case.

This chain connects TRBV18 to TRBJ1-5; D is unclear. The sequence derives from a woman aged 30 to 39 who had been exposed to COVID-19. The material sequenced was PBMCs or T cells enriched from blood (not recorded which). Here the CDR3 reads CASSLSGSNQPQHF. As DNA, the CDR3 is TGTGCCAGCTCCCTCTCGGGGAGCAATCAGCCCCAGCATTTT.